The text below deals with one TCR beta chain. RNA in amounts of about 0.5 to 1 ug was reverse transcribed with random hexamers. Coverage of TCR beta CDR3 amplification by immunoSEQ multiplex PCR extended to 54 Vbeta and 13 Jbeta. TCRdb recomputed calls from the immunoSEQ multiplex PCR reads with MiXCR, one row per CDR3 protein. Among over 300,000 distinct CDR3 sequences, about 90% were seen once, and the ten largest hold 0.065%. The CDR3 extends over 14 amino acids. The V segment lost 6 bases and the J segment 8 bases; nucleotides outside the gene matches: 8. Sequencing targeted TCR beta in blood CD8+ and CD4+ T cells. It was treatment-naive patients with stable or active relapsing-remitting disease who made up the multiple sclerosis controls. Negative isolation yielded the CD8+ and CD4+ T cells, while FACS enriched the TEMRA cells. The sample belongs to a study of CD8 T cells in Susac syndrome.

This TCR came from a human donor with multiple sclerosis. This chain joins TRBV12-3 or TRBV12-4 and TRBJ2-1, with 9 positions matching TRBD1. The sample was CD4+ T cells from PBMCs. DNA of the CDR3: TGTGCCAGCAGAGGCGGGACAGGGTTGTATGAGCAGTTCTTC. This translates into CASRGGTGLYEQFF.